One sample yielded the 16 T cell receptor beta chains listed below, sequenced in a study of shared T cell receptors in the human thymus. Here immunoSEQ multiplex PCR was the method, and the copy in TCRdb shows in-frame clones only, minus some. The table lists 700,000 to 750,000 clones, approximately 85% of them singletons, with around 0.01% in the top ten. Separately, the same data were catalogued under a study of human thymus T cells.

Sequenced: thymocytes. The receptors derive from a girl younger than two with a congenital heart defect.

The chain has TRBV7-2 and TRBJ2-7; no definite D call. The CDR3 is 14 residues long. Between the trimmed V and J ends, which lost 2 bases and 2 bases, there was a span of 10 bases. The V gene's germline CDR1 is SGHTA and CDR2 FQGNSA. The CDR3 is CASSLSGRTYEQYF. CDR3 coding DNA: TGTGCCAGCAGCTTATCAGGCAGGACCTACGAGCAGTACTTC.

This clone was detected once. The rearrangement joins TRBV29-1 to TRBJ1-1; maybe TRBD1 (5 bases). Germline lookup yields CDR1 SQVTM and CDR2 ANQGSEA. This CDR3 has 14 residues. V gave up 4 bases and J gave up 5 bases, with 17 bases separating them. The CDR3 spells CSVVCAGRKTEAFF. As DNA, the CDR3 is TGCAGCGTTGTTTGCGCAGGGAGGAAAACTGAAGCTTTCTTT.

This chain uses TRBV28 with TRBJ2-2; no definite D call. The V end lost 6 bases, the J end lost 3 bases, and 8 bases lay between the germline ends. Per germline, CDR1 MDHEN and CDR2 SYDVKM. There are 13 residues in the CDR3. CDR3 sequence (DNA): TGTGCCAGCAGGTACAGACACACCGGGGAGCTGTTTTTT. Encoded protein: CASRYRHTGELFF.

The V call is TRBV6-5, the J call TRBJ2-3; no firm D call. The germline V and J ends were trimmed by 5 bases and 2 bases, with 8 bases remaining between them. The germline CDR1 and CDR2 sequences are MNHEY and SVGAGI. This CDR3 comprises 13 residues. In DNA, the CDR3 is TGTGCCAGCAGTCCTACGTTCACAGATACGCAGTATTTT. Residues: CASSPTFTDTQYF.

This clone was observed a handful of times. The V and J genes are TRBV18 and TRBJ2-3, with 7 positions matching TRBD1. V lost 6 bases and J lost 8; bases outside the gene matches: 14. CDR3 length equals 15 residues. Per the germline V gene, CDR1 is KGHSH and CDR2 is LQKENI. The DNA of the CDR3 is TGTGCCAGCTCTCCCCCGGGACAGTCCGCCGTTACGCAGTATTTT. Amino acid sequence: CASSPPGQSAVTQYF.

The V gene is TRBV28, the J gene TRBJ2-7; 8 nucleotides agree with TRBD1. V dropped 3 bases and J dropped 3; count of bases not matched to a gene: 1. Germline-derived CDR1 and CDR2 are MDHEN and SYDVKM. CDR3 length: 13 amino acids. CDR3 nucleotide sequence: TGTGCCAGCAGTTTTACAGGGGGCTACGAGCAGTACTTC. Translating gives CASSFTGGYEQYF.

The J gene is TRBJ2-1, the V gene TRBV5-1, with 9 bases aligning to TRBD1. With V trimmed by 0 bases and J by 7 bases, 2 bases remained unmatched. CDR1 SGHRS and CDR2 YFSETQ come from the germline V gene. There are 14 residues in the CDR3. CDR3 nucleotides: TGCGCCAGCAGCTTGGGACAGGGGGGGAATGAGCAGTTCTTC. This translates into CASSLGQGGNEQFF.

V usage is TRBV7-8 and J usage is TRBJ1-5; 11 bases map to TRBD1. With V trimmed by 6 bases and J by 5 bases, 15 bases remained unmatched. Looked up from germline, CDR1 is SGHVS and CDR2 is FQNEAQ. This CDR3 is built from 18 residues. CDR3 amino acids: CASSPSGTGGEKDQPQHF. CDR3 sequence (DNA): TGTGCCAGCAGTCCTTCCGGGACAGGGGGGGAAAAGGATCAGCCCCAGCATTTT.

This chain connects TRBV19 to TRBJ2-1; weak D call: TRBD1 (6 bases). The CDR3 runs to 16 residues. Trimming pared 0 bases from V and 2 bases from J, leaving 11 bases between. Germline values: CDR1 LNHDA, CDR2 SQIVND (reference sequence). CDR3: CASSIDWQGTYNEQFF. The CDR3 bases are TGTGCCAGTAGTATAGATTGGCAGGGGACCTACAATGAGCAGTTCTTC.

V and J are TRBV6-5 and TRBJ1-1; maybe TRBD1 (5 bases). Germline CDR1 MNHEY, CDR2 SVGAGI. This CDR3 is built from 14 residues. V gave up 7 bases and J gave up 7 bases, with 19 bases separating them. The CDR3 nucleotides read TGTGCCAGCAACTCCCGGGGGGGGTACGGTGAAGCTTTCTTT. Its protein product is CASNSRGGYGEAFF.

Only one count was recorded for this clone. This rearrangement joins TRBV2 to TRBJ2-3, with D uncertain. The CDR3 loop spans 12 amino acids. The germline V and J ends were trimmed by 8 bases and 4 bases, with 10 bases remaining between them. Germline CDR1 and CDR2: SNHLY and FYNNEI. The CDR3 here is CASFAPADTQYF. The CDR3 DNA reads TGTGCCAGCTTCGCACCAGCAGATACGCAGTATTTT.

This clone was detected a few times. This chain uses TRBV5-4 with TRBJ1-2; 9 positions match TRBD1. The CDR3 totals 15 residues. Germline V CDR1 and CDR2: SGHNT, YYREEE (reference sequence). With 3 bases clipped from V and 3 bases from J, the junction kept 6 bases outside the gene matches. CDR3 sequence (DNA): TGTGCCAGCAGCTCGACAGGGGGTCTGCACTATGGCTACACCTTC. Translation gives CASSSTGGLHYGYTF.

The rearrangement uses TRBV6-1 and TRBJ2-1; D might be TRBD2 (5 bases). Looked up from germline, CDR1 is MNHNS and CDR2 is SASEGT. The V end lost 7 bases, the J end lost 0 bases, and 13 bases lay between the germline ends. The CDR3 runs to 15 residues. In DNA, the CDR3 is TGTGCCAGCACCCCCGGGGTCAGCTCCTACAATGAGCAGTTCTTC. It is translated as CASTPGVSSYNEQFF.

This chain links TRBV5-1 with TRBJ2-4; TRBD2 matches 12 bases. This CDR3 contains 17 residues. The germline CDR1 and CDR2 sequences are SGHRS and YFSETQ. J lost 6 bases, V lost 2 bases, and 9 bases had no gene match. The CDR3 DNA follows: TGCGCCAGCAGCTTTGTCCCTAGCGGGGGGGCACTAAACATTCAGTACTTC. Translation gives CASSFVPSGGALNIQYF. Supplemented by reference TRBV5-1 and TRBJ2-4, the full variable domain reads KAGVTQTPRYLIKTRGQQVTLSCSPISGHRSVSWYQQTPGQGLQFLFEYFSETQRNKGNFPGRFSGRQFSNSRSEMNVSTLELGDSALYLCASSFVPSGGALNIQYFGAGTRLSVL.

V gene TRBV19 combines with J gene TRBJ2-7; tentative D call: TRBD1 (6 bases). Per germline, CDR1 LNHDA and CDR2 SQIVND (reference sequence). The length of the CDR3 is 19 residues. The germline V and J ends were trimmed by 6 bases and 1 base, with 28 bases remaining between them. CDR3 sequence: CASSLRGAVTGISSYEQYF. DNA of the CDR3: TGTGCCAGTAGCCTTAGAGGGGCCGTCACAGGGATATCATCCTACGAGCAGTACTTC.

The chain employs TRBV5-1 and TRBJ2-1, with D perhaps matching TRBD1 (6 bases). The length of the CDR3 is 16 residues. Trimming removed 4 bases from V and 5 bases from J, with 19 bases in between. CDR1 is SGHRS, CDR2 YFSETQ, per germline. CDR3 bases: TGCGCCAGCAGCCTCCTAAGGTTGTGGGACAACAATGAGCAGTTCTTC. This encodes CASSLLRLWDNNEQFF.